Listed below are T cell receptor beta chains from one sample, sequenced in a study of blood T cell repertoires in COVID-19. The table came from immunoSEQ multiplex PCR; TCRdb's copy has only in-frame clones and leaves some out. The sample gives about 260,000 clones, 75% to 90% of which show up once; 3.7% is in the top ten. The sequencing input was peripheral blood. The receptors originated from a woman aged 40 to 50 with acute or convalescent COVID-19. Both conserved end residues are part of each CDR3. D genes are given only for firm matches. Expanded clones are given a class, and other clones once, few, many or no size at all.

cdr3_length: 13
clone_size: NA
d_call: NA
j_call: TRBJ1-4
v_call: TRBV15
cdr3_aa: CATKPEVNEKLFF
cdr3_nt: TGTGCCACTAAGCCGGAGGTTAATGAAAAACTGTTTTTT

cdr3_length: 14
clone_size: few
d_call: TRBD1
j_call: TRBJ1-4
v_call: TRBV2
cdr3_aa: CASRVTGGHEKLFF
cdr3_nt: TGTGCCAGCAGGGTGACAGGGGGGCATGAAAAACTGTTTTTT

cdr3_length: 15
clone_size: once
d_call: TRBD1
j_call: TRBJ1-2
v_call: TRBV28
cdr3_aa: CASSPLGQGATGYTF
cdr3_nt: TGTGCCAGCAGTCCCCTCGGACAGGGGGCTACTGGCTACACCTTC

cdr3_length: 12
clone_size: NA
d_call: NA
j_call: TRBJ2-3
v_call: TRBV7-9
cdr3_aa: CASSSQADTQYF
cdr3_nt: TGTGCCAGCAGCTCCCAGGCCGATACGCAGTATTTT

cdr3_length: 15
clone_size: NA
d_call: NA
j_call: TRBJ1-6
v_call: TRBV7-9
cdr3_aa: CAILPIPGNNSPLHF
cdr3_nt: TGTGCCATCCTACCAATCCCGGGGAATAATTCACCCCTCCACTTT

cdr3_length: 15
clone_size: NA
d_call: TRBD1
j_call: TRBJ1-6
v_call: TRBV19
cdr3_aa: CASSLHVGQDSPLHF
cdr3_nt: TGTGCCAGTAGTCTCCACGTGGGACAGGATTCACCCCTCCACTTT

cdr3_length: 14
clone_size: NA
d_call: NA
j_call: TRBJ1-1
v_call: TRBV3-1/TRBV3-2
cdr3_aa: CASSQGRVGTEAFF
cdr3_nt: TGTGCCAGCAGCCAAGGCAGGGTGGGCACTGAAGCTTTCTTT

cdr3_length: 13
clone_size: NA
d_call: NA
j_call: TRBJ1-5
v_call: TRBV28
cdr3_aa: CASRGGVEVTQHF
cdr3_nt: TGTGCCAGCAGGGGGGGGGTTGAGGTGACCCAGCATTTT

cdr3_length: 16
clone_size: NA
d_call: TRBD1
j_call: TRBJ1-6
v_call: TRBV19
cdr3_aa: CASSPFTGGYNSPLHF
cdr3_nt: TGTGCCAGTAGTCCCTTTACAGGGGGTTATAATTCACCCCTCCACTTT

cdr3_length: 12
clone_size: NA
d_call: NA
j_call: TRBJ2-3
v_call: TRBV2
cdr3_aa: CASRRQTDTQYF
cdr3_nt: TGTGCCAGCAGAAGACAGACAGATACGCAGTATTTT

cdr3_length: 14
clone_size: few
d_call: TRBD1
j_call: TRBJ1-1
v_call: TRBV11-2
cdr3_aa: CASSSDRAGTEAFF
cdr3_nt: TGTGCCAGCAGCTCCGACAGGGCGGGCACTGAAGCTTTCTTT

cdr3_length: 15
clone_size: NA
d_call: NA
j_call: TRBJ1-2
v_call: TRBV6-4
cdr3_aa: CASSSATGGSYGYTF
cdr3_nt: TGTGCCAGCAGTTCTGCAACTGGGGGGAGCTATGGCTACACCTTC

cdr3_length: 15
clone_size: NA
d_call: TRBD1
j_call: TRBJ1-1
v_call: TRBV27
cdr3_aa: CASSPRTGSNTEAFF
cdr3_nt: TGTGCCAGCAGTCCACGGACAGGCTCGAACACTGAAGCTTTCTTT

cdr3_length: 15
clone_size: NA
d_call: NA
j_call: TRBJ1-5
v_call: TRBV7-2
cdr3_aa: CASSGSGVSNQPQHF
cdr3_nt: TGTGCCAGCAGCGGCTCAGGGGTGAGCAATCAGCCCCAGCATTTT

cdr3_length: 15
clone_size: NA
d_call: TRBD1
j_call: TRBJ1-1
v_call: TRBV24-1
cdr3_aa: CATSDFIRGRTEAFF
cdr3_nt: TGTGCCACCAGTGATTTCATCAGGGGGCGGACTGAAGCTTTCTTT

cdr3_length: 16
clone_size: NA
d_call: NA
j_call: TRBJ1-2
v_call: TRBV5-4
cdr3_aa: CASTRKGRAFYYGYTF
cdr3_nt: TGTGCCAGCACTAGAAAGGGCAGGGCATTTTACTATGGCTACACCTTC

cdr3_length: 16
clone_size: NA
d_call: TRBD1
j_call: TRBJ1-5
v_call: TRBV19
cdr3_aa: CASSILSGTGVQPQHF
cdr3_nt: TGTGCCAGTAGTATACTATCCGGGACAGGGGTTCAGCCCCAGCATTTT

cdr3_length: 17
clone_size: NA
d_call: NA
j_call: TRBJ1-5
v_call: TRBV7-9
cdr3_aa: CASSGLWADYSNQPQHF
cdr3_nt: TGTGCCAGCAGCGGCCTCTGGGCAGACTATAGCAATCAGCCCCAGCATTTT

cdr3_length: 16
clone_size: NA
d_call: TRBD2
j_call: TRBJ2-5
v_call: TRBV19
cdr3_aa: CASSPSGGQHRETQYF
cdr3_nt: TGTGCCAGTAGTCCTAGCGGGGGGCAACATCGAGAGACCCAGTACTTC

cdr3_length: 17
clone_size: NA
d_call: TRBD1
j_call: TRBJ1-4
v_call: TRBV4-1
cdr3_aa: CASSQGTGGGFGEKLFF
cdr3_nt: TGCGCCAGCAGCCAAGGGACAGGGGGCGGGTTTGGTGAAAAACTGTTTTTT

cdr3_length: 15
clone_size: NA
d_call: TRBD1
j_call: TRBJ1-2
v_call: TRBV3-1/TRBV3-2
cdr3_aa: CASSQTADRAYGYTF
cdr3_nt: TGTGCCAGCAGCCAGACAGCAGACAGGGCCTATGGCTACACCTTC

cdr3_length: 16
clone_size: NA
d_call: TRBD1
j_call: TRBJ1-6
v_call: TRBV5-1
cdr3_aa: CASSLGQGMNNSPLHF
cdr3_nt: TGCGCCAGCAGCTTGGGACAGGGTATGAATAATTCACCCCTCCACTTT

cdr3_length: 14
clone_size: NA
d_call: TRBD1
j_call: TRBJ1-2
v_call: TRBV10-3
cdr3_aa: CAISGQESENGYTF
cdr3_nt: TGTGCCATCAGCGGACAGGAAAGCGAAAATGGCTACACCTTC

cdr3_length: 15
clone_size: NA
d_call: NA
j_call: TRBJ2-2
v_call: TRBV19
cdr3_aa: CASSWAGPNTGELFF
cdr3_nt: TGTGCCAGTAGTTGGGCAGGCCCGAACACCGGGGAGCTGTTTTTT

cdr3_length: 16
clone_size: NA
d_call: NA
j_call: TRBJ1-2
v_call: TRBV5-4
cdr3_aa: CASSPARQGPNYGYTF
cdr3_nt: TGTGCCAGCAGCCCCGCAAGGCAGGGCCCTAACTATGGCTACACCTTC

cdr3_length: 16
clone_size: NA
d_call: TRBD1
j_call: TRBJ2-3
v_call: TRBV11-2
cdr3_aa: CASSLLRDRATDTQYF
cdr3_nt: TGTGCCAGCAGCCTCCTCCGGGACAGGGCGACAGATACGCAGTATTTT

cdr3_length: 13
clone_size: NA
d_call: TRBD1
j_call: TRBJ1-1
v_call: TRBV2
cdr3_aa: CASSRRTGVEAFF
cdr3_nt: TGTGCCAGCAGCAGGAGAACAGGGGTTGAAGCTTTCTTT